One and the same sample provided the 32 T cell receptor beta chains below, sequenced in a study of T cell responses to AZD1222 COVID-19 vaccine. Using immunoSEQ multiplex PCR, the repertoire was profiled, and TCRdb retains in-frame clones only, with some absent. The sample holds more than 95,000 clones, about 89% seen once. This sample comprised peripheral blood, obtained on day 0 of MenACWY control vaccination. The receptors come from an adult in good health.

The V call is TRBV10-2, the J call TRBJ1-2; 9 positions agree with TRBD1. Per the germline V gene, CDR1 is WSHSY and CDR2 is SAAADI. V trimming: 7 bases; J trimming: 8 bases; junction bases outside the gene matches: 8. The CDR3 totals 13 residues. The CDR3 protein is CASTMDRGGGYTF. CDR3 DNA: TGCGCCAGCACTATGGACAGGGGAGGCGGCTACACCTTC.

This CDR3 reads CASSITGARANSPLHF. The CDR3 bases are TGTGCCAGCAGTATAACCGGGGCAAGAGCAAATTCACCCCTCCACTTT. This sequence joins TRBV2 and TRBJ1-6, with D tentatively TRBD1 (5 bases). This CDR3 is 16 amino acids long. V shed 5 bases and J shed 7 bases, with 18 bases lying between them. CDR1 is SNHLY, CDR2 FYNNEI, per germline.

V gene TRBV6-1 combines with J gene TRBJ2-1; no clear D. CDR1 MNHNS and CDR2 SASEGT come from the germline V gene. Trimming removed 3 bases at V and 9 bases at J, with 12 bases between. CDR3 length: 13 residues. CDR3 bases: TGTGCCAGCAGTGAGACCCGTGATACTGAGCAGTTCTTC. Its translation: CASSETRDTEQFF.

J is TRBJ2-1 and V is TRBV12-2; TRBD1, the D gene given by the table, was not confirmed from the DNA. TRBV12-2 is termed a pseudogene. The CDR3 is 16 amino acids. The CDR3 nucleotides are TGTGCAAGTCGCTCCAGGGGTCTGGTCTTCTACAATGAGCAGTTCTTC. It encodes CASRSRGLVFYNEQFF.

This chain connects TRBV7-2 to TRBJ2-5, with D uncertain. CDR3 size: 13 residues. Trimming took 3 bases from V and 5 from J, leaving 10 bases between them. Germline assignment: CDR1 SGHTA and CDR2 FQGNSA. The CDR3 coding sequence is TGTGCCAGCAGCTTGGTAGTTGGGGAGACCCAGTACTTC. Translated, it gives CASSLVVGETQYF.

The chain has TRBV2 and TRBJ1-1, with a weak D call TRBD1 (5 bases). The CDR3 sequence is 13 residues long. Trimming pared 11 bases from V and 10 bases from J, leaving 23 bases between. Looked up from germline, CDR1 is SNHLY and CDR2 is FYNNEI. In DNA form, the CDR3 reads TGTGCCGGAAACCCCCGCTCGGGGCGCGTAGCTTTCTTT. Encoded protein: CAGNPRSGRVAFF.

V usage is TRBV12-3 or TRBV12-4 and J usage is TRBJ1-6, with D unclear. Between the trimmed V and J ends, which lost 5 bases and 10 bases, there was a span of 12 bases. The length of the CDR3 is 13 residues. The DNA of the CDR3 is TGTGCCAGCAGTCTGCAAGGGCAATCACCCCTCCACTTT. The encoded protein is CASSLQGQSPLHF.

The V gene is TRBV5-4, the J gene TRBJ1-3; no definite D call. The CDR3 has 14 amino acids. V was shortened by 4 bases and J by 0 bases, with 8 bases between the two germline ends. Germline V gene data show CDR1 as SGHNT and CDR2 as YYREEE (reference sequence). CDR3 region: CASSERTSGNTIYF. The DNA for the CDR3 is TGTGCCAGCAGCGAAAGGACCTCTGGAAACACCATATATTTT.

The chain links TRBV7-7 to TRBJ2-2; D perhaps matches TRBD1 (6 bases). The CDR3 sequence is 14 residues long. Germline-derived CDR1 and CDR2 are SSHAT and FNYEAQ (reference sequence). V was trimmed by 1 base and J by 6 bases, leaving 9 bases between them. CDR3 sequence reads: CASSLETGPGELFF. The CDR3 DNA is TGTGCCAGCAGCTTAGAGACAGGCCCCGGGGAGCTGTTTTTT.

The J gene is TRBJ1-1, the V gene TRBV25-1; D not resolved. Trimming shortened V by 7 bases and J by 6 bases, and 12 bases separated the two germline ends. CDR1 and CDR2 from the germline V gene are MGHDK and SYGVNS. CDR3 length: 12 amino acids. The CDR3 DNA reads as TGTGCCAGCACCCTCCGGGGTTCTGAAGCTTTCTTT. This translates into CASTLRGSEAFF.

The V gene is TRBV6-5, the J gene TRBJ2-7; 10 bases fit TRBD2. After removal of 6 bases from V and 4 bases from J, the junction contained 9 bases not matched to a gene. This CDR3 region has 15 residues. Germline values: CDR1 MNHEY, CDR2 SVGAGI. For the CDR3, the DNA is TGTGCCAGCAGGTCTCCTAGCGGGGGAAATTACGAGCAGTACTTC. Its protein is CASRSPSGGNYEQYF.

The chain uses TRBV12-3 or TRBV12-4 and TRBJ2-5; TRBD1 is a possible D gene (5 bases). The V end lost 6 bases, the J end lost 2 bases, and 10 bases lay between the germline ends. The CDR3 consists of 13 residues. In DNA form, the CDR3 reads TGTGCCAGCAGGCGAACAGGTCAAGAGACCCAGTACTTC. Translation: CASRRTGQETQYF.

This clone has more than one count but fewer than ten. The CDR3 spells CASSLDRQNYGYTF. The CDR3 nucleotides read TGTGCCAGCAGCCTGGACAGGCAGAACTATGGCTACACCTTC. V usage is TRBV6-5 and J usage is TRBJ1-2; 7 bases agree with TRBD1. The CDR3 contains 14 residues. The germline V gene encodes CDR1 MNHEY and CDR2 SVGAGI. With 6 bases clipped from V and 2 bases from J, the junction kept 6 bases outside the gene matches.

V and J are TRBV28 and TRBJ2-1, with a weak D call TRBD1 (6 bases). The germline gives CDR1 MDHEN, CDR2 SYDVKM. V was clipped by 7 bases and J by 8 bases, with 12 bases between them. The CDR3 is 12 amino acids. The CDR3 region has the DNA TGTGCCAGCAAAACAGGGTCTGATGAGCAGTTCTTC. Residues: CASKTGSDEQFF. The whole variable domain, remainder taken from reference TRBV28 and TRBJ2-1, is DVKVTQSSRYLVKRTGEKVFLECVQDMDHENMFWYRQDPGLGLRLIYFSYDVKMKEKGDIPEGYSVSREKKERFSLILESASTNQTSMYLCASKTGSDEQFFGPGTRLTVL.

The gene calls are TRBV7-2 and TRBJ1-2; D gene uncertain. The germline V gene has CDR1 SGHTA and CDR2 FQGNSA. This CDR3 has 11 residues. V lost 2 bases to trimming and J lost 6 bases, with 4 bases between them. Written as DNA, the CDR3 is TGTGCCAGCAGCTTATTGGATGGCTACACCTTC. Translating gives CASSLLDGYTF.

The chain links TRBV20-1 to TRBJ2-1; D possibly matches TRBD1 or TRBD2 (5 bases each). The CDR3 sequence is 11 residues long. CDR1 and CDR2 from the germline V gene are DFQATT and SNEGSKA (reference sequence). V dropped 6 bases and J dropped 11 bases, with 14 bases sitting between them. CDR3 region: CSAPGRPKQFF. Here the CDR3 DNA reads TGCAGTGCCCCGGGACGGCCGAAGCAGTTCTTC.

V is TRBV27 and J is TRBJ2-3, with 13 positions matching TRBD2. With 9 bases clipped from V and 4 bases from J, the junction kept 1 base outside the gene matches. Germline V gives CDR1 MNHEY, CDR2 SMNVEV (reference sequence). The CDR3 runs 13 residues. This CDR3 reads CASGLAGADTQYF. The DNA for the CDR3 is TGTGCCAGTGGACTAGCGGGAGCAGATACGCAGTATTTT.

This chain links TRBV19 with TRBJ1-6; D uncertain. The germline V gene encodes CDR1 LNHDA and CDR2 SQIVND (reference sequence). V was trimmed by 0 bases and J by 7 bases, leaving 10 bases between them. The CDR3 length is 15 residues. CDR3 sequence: CASSIESRRNSPLHF. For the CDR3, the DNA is TGTGCCAGTAGTATAGAATCCCGGAGAAATTCACCCCTCCACTTT.

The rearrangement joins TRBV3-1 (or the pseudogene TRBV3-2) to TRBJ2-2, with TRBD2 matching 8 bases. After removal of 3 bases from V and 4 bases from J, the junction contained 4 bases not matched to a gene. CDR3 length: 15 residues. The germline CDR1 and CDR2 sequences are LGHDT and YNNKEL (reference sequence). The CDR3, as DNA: TGTGCCAGCAGCCACCCCAGCGGGGGCACCGGGGAGCTGTTTTTT. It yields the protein CASSHPSGGTGELFF.

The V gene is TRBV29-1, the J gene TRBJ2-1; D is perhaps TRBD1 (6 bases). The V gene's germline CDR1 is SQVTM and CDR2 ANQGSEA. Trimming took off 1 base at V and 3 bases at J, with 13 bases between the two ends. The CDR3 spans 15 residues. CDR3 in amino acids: CSVEGLTGLYNEQFF. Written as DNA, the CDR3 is TGCAGCGTTGAAGGGTTGACAGGACTCTACAATGAGCAGTTCTTC.

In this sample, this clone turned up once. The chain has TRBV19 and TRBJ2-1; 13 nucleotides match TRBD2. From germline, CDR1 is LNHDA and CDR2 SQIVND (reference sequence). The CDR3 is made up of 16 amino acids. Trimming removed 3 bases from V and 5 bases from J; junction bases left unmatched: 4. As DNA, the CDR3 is TGTGCCAGTAGTATTTCACTAGCGGGAGGGAACAATGAGCAGTTCTTC. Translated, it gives CASSISLAGGNNEQFF.

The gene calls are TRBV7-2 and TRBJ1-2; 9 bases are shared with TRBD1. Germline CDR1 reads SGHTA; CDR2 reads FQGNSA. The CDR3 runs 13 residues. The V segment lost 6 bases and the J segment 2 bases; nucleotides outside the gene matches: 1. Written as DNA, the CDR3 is TGTGCCAGCAGGGACAGGGGAAACTATGGCTACACCTTC. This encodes CASRDRGNYGYTF.

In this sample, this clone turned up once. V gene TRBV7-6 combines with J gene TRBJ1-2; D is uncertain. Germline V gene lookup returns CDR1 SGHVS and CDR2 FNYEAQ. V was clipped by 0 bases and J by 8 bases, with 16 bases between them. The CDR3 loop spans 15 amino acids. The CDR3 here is CASSLAARKDGGYTF. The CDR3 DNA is TGTGCCAGCAGCTTAGCGGCCAGAAAGGATGGGGGCTACACCTTC.

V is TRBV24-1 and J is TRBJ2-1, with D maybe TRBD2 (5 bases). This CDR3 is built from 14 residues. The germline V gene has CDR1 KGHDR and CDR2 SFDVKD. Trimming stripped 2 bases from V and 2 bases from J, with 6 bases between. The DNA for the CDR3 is TGTGCCACCAGTGATTCCGGGACCTACAATGAGCAGTTCTTC. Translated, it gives CATSDSGTYNEQFF.

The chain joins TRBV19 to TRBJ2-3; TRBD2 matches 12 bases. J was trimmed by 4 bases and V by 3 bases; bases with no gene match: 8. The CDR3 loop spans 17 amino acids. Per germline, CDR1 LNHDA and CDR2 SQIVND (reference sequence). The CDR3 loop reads CASSIPTSGGGADTQYF. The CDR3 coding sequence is TGTGCCAGTAGTATCCCGACTAGCGGGGGAGGGGCAGATACGCAGTATTTT. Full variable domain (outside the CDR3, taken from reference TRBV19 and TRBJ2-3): DGGITQSPKYLFRKEGQNVTLSCEQNLNHDAMYWYRQDPGQGLRLIYYSQIVNDFQKGDIAEGYSVSREKKESFPLTVTSAQKNPTAFYLCASSIPTSGGGADTQYFGPGTRLTVL.

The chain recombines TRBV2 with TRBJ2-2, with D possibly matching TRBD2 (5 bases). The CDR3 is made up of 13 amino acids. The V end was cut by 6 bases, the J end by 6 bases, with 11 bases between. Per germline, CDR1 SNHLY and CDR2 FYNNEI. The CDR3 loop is CASSLRGPGELFF. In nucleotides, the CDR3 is TGTGCCAGCAGCCTACGAGGGCCCGGGGAGCTGTTTTTT.

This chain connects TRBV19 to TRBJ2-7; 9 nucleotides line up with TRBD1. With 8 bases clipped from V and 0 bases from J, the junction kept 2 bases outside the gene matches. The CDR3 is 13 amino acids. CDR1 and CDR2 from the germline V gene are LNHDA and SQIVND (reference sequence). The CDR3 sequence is CASGTGSSYEQYF. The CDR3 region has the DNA TGTGCCAGTGGGACAGGGAGCTCCTACGAGCAGTACTTC.

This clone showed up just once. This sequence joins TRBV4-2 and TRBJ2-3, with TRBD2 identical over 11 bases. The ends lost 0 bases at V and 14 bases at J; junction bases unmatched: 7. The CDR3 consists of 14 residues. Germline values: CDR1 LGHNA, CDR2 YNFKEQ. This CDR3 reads CASSQELAGAGGYF. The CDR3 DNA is TGTGCCAGCAGCCAAGAACTAGCGGGAGCCGGGGGGTATTTT.

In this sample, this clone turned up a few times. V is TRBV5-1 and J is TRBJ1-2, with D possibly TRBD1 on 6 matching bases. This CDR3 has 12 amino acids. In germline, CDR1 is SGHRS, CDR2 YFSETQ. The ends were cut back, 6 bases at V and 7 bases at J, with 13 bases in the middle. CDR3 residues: CASKTGSGGYTF. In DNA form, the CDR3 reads TGCGCCAGCAAGACAGGTTCTGGTGGCTACACCTTC.

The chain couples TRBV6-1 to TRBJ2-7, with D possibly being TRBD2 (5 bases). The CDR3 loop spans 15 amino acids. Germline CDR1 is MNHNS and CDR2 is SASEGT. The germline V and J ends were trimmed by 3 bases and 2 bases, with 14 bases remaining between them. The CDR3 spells CASSEEESSTYEQYF. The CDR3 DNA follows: TGTGCCAGCAGTGAGGAGGAATCCTCAACCTACGAGCAGTACTTC.

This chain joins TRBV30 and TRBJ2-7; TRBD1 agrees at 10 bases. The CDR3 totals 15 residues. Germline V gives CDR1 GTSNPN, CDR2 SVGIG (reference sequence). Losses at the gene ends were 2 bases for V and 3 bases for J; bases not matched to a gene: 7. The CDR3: CAWSPPGQGIYEQYF. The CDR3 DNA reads TGTGCCTGGAGTCCTCCGGGACAGGGGATCTACGAGCAGTACTTC.

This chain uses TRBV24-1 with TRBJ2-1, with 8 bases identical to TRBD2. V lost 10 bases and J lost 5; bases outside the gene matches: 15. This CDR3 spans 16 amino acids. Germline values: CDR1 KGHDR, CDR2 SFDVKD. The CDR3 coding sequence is TGTGCCACTAGTCGTTTTGAGCGGGAGATTGACAATGAGCAGTTCTTC. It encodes CATSRFEREIDNEQFF.